The 7 T cell receptor beta chains reported below all come from one sample, sequenced in a study of cytomegalovirus exposure and HLA in healthy donors. It was with 60 Vbeta and 13 Jbeta primers that the PCR ran. The method was immunoSEQ multiplex PCR; TCRdb's version includes in-frame clones alone and lacks a portion of them. Here the sample spans 130,000 or so clones, 70% to 85% being singletons. The sequencing input was PBMCs. Source of these receptors: a woman in her thirties or forties in good health and CMV-seronegative.

The V call is TRBV4-3, the J call TRBJ2-1, with TRBD2 identical over 10 bases. CDR1 and CDR2 (germline): LGHNA, YSLEER. This CDR3 is 16 amino acids long. The J segment lost 6 bases and the V segment lost 0 bases, leaving 5 bases of the junction unmatched. CDR3 DNA: TGCGCCAGCAGCCAAGATTCGGTAGCGGGAGGCAATGAGCAGTTCTTC. This encodes CASSQDSVAGGNEQFF.

V and J are TRBV21-1 and TRBJ2-5; the table calls TRBD2, which could not be checked here. TRBV21-1 is a pseudogene. The CDR3 runs 16 residues. The CDR3 spells CASSKGSDYSTETQYF. The CDR3 nucleotides are TGTGCCAGCAGCAAAGGTTCGGACTACAGCACGGAGACCCAGTACTTC.

The DNA of the CDR3 is TGTGCCAGCAGCAAAAAAAACCCAGAGCTCGATAGCGGAGCTGATGGCTACACCTTC. Translation gives CASSKKNPELDSGADGYTF. This chain connects TRBV21-1 to TRBJ1-2. TRBV21-1 constitutes a pseudogene. The CDR3 spans 19 residues.

The chain uses TRBV6-4 and TRBJ2-3; TRBD1 aligns across 7 bases. From germline, CDR1 is MRHNA and CDR2 SNTAGT. The CDR3 has 14 amino acids. Trimming at V came to 4 bases and at J to 4 bases, leaving 5 bases not matched to a gene. CDR3 bases: TGTGCCAGCAGTGGCGGGCAGGGGGCAGATACGCAGTATTTT. This encodes CASSGGQGADTQYF.

The V and J genes are TRBV27 and TRBJ2-1; D ambiguous. Between the trimmed V and J ends, which lost 6 bases and 0 bases, there was a span of 18 bases. Looked up from germline, CDR1 is MNHEY and CDR2 is SMNVEV (reference sequence). The CDR3 spans 17 residues. The CDR3 DNA reads TGTGCCAGCAGCCCCCTAATGCCCCTTAGCTCCTACAATGAGCAGTTCTTC. The encoded protein is CASSPLMPLSSYNEQFF.

This clone was counted once. This chain connects TRBV2 to TRBJ1-5, with D hard to call. CDR1 is SNHLY and CDR2 is FYNNEI in the germline V gene. There are 15 residues in the CDR3. Trimming removed 6 bases at V and 11 bases at J, with 23 bases between. CDR3 sequence: CASSPTIGLGSTQHF. CDR3 sequence (DNA): TGTGCCAGCAGCCCGACAATTGGTTTGGGGAGCACCCAGCATTTT.

The genes are TRBV9 and TRBJ2-1; 8 bases align to TRBD2. The CDR3 is 13 residues long. Losses at the gene ends were 0 bases for V and 12 bases for J; bases not matched to a gene: 5. The germline CDR1 and CDR2 sequences are SGDLS and YYNGEE. The CDR3 sequence: CASSVGREVAQFF. The CDR3 DNA is TGTGCCAGCAGCGTAGGGCGGGAGGTGGCGCAGTTCTTC.